These 18 T cell receptor beta chains originate from one sample sequenced in a study of OX40 agonist ivuxolimab in advanced cancers. Generated by immunoSEQ multiplex PCR, the TCRdb table keeps only in-frame clones and is missing some. The sample has approximately 69,000 clones, roughly 90% seen once. This specimen was CD4+ or CD8+ T cells sorted from blood, taken in a trial of the OX40 agonist ivuxolimab. The receptors derive from an adult with an advanced solid tumor such as melanoma, head and neck, liver or kidney cancer.

The V call is TRBV4-2, the J call TRBJ2-1; D is ambiguous. V was trimmed by 0 bases and J by 9 bases, leaving 12 bases between them. Germline V lookup: CDR1 LGHNA, CDR2 YNFKEQ. This CDR3 is built from 14 residues. The DNA for the CDR3 is TGTGCCAGCAGCCAAGATCGGGCTAGTTTTGAGCAGTTCTTC. As protein: CASSQDRASFEQFF.

The genes are TRBV14 and TRBJ2-7; D might be TRBD1 or TRBD2, each matching 5 bases. The V and J ends lost 7 bases and 7 bases respectively, with 23 bases between them. CDR3 length: 15 amino acids. Germline loops: CDR1 SGHDN, CDR2 FVKESK. In DNA, the CDR3 is TGTGCCAGCACTCGTTTTGGGGGTTTTTTTCAAGAGCAGTACTTC. It translates to CASTRFGGFFQEQYF.

This rearrangement joins TRBV5-1 to TRBJ2-7; 11 bases fit TRBD2. The ends lost 0 bases at V and 0 bases at J; junction bases unmatched: 11. This CDR3 comprises 19 residues. Per germline, CDR1 SGHRS and CDR2 YFSETQ. The CDR3 here is CASSLVRTGTSGSSYEQYF. In DNA form, the CDR3 reads TGCGCCAGCAGCTTGGTTCGAACAGGGACTAGCGGTAGCTCCTACGAGCAGTACTTC.

V and J are TRBV10-2 and TRBJ2-1, with D perhaps assigned TRBD1 or TRBD2 (5 bases each). The CDR3 sequence is 13 residues long. Germline CDR1 is WSHSY and CDR2 is SAAADI. V lost 10 bases and J 3 bases, leaving 13 bases between the germline ends. The CDR3 is CATLGPVYNEQFF. The CDR3 DNA reads TGCGCCACCCTGGGACCCGTCTACAATGAGCAGTTCTTC.

Turning to this clone: One end of the junction does not line up with germline, which may come from a read error. The J gene is TRBJ2-5, the V gene TRBV6-5, with a possible D match to TRBD1 (6 bases). Germline CDR1 MNHEY, CDR2 SVGAGI. This CDR3 contains 13 residues. The CDR3 is CASSDSGDRAQYF. The CDR3 DNA reads as TGTGCCAGCAGTGACTCAGGGGACCGGGCCCAGTACTTC.

J is TRBJ1-1 and V is TRBV14, with D hard to call. This CDR3 is built from 15 residues. Germline V lookup: CDR1 SGHDN, CDR2 FVKESK. The germline V and J ends were trimmed by 4 bases and 1 base, with 13 bases remaining between them. In nucleotides, the CDR3 is TGTGCCAGCAGCCGGGTTGGGGTTTGGAACACTGAAGCTTTCTTT. Its translation: CASSRVGVWNTEAFF.

This clone occurred once. One end of the junction fails to match germline, which may point to a read error. The DNA of the CDR3 is TGTGCCAGCAGCTCGTACGACCGGAACAGGAACTTC. Its translation: CASSSYDRNRNF. The chain joins TRBV5-6 to TRBJ2-5; TRBD1 is a possible D gene (5 bases). Germline-derived CDR1 and CDR2 are SGHDT and YYEEEE. There are 12 residues in the CDR3.

The table lists this clone with a few counts. V is TRBV28 and J is TRBJ1-1; 7 bases align to TRBD1. Germline loops: CDR1 MDHEN, CDR2 SYDVKM. Trimming cost V 11 bases and J 4 bases; bases outside gene matches: 7. This CDR3 is 12 amino acids long. CDR3 coding DNA: TGTGCCGGTCAGGGGGGCGGCACTGAAGCTTTCTTT. Protein: CAGQGGGTEAFF.

The chain is built from TRBV5-1 and TRBJ2-7; the match to TRBD2 covers 10 bases. The germline CDR1 and CDR2 sequences are SGHRS and YFSETQ. With V trimmed by 3 bases and J by 3 bases, 3 bases remained unmatched. The CDR3 runs 14 residues. CDR3 DNA: TGCGCCAGCAGCTCTAGCGGGGGCCGCTACGAGCAGTACTTC. Translation gives CASSSSGGRYEQYF.

The chain joins TRBV18 to TRBJ1-2, with D possibly being TRBD1 (5 bases). The germline V and J ends were trimmed by 3 bases and 2 bases, with 7 bases remaining between them. The CDR3 covers 13 residues. Germline assignment: CDR1 KGHSH and CDR2 LQKENI. Here the CDR3 DNA reads TGTGCCAGCTCACCGACAGAAAACTATGGCTACACCTTC. It yields the protein CASSPTENYGYTF.

There are a few counts of this clone. The chain recombines TRBV28 with TRBJ2-7; D ambiguous. The V and J ends lost 10 bases and 4 bases respectively, with 2 bases between them. The CDR3 has 8 amino acids. Germline V gives CDR1 MDHEN, CDR2 SYDVKM. The CDR3 DNA reads TGTGCCACGTACGAGCAGTACTTC. Its protein product is CATYEQYF. Full variable domain (rest looked up from reference TRBV28 and TRBJ2-7): DVKVTQSSRYLVKRTGEKVFLECVQDMDHENMFWYRQDPGLGLRLIYFSYDVKMKEKGDIPEGYSVSREKKERFSLILESASTNQTSMYLCATYEQYFGPGTRLTVT.

This chain uses TRBV4-1 with TRBJ2-5; D might be TRBD2 (6 bases). CDR1 is MGHRA and CDR2 is YSYEKL in the germline V gene. The CDR3 consists of 16 residues. V was cut by 1 base and J by 2 bases, with 14 bases left in between. The CDR3 sequence: CASSQAGSFLQETQYF. CDR3 nucleotide sequence: TGCGCCAGCAGCCAAGCCGGGAGCTTCCTTCAAGAGACCCAGTACTTC.

The chain employs TRBV7-3 and TRBJ1-1; 9 bases match TRBD1. This CDR3 comprises 15 residues. After removal of 5 bases from V and 3 bases from J, the junction contained 7 bases not matched to a gene. The germline gives CDR1 SGHTA, CDR2 FQGTGA. The CDR3 reads CASSRTGGADTEAFF. CDR3 DNA sequence: TGTGCCAGCAGCCGAACAGGGGGCGCGGACACTGAAGCTTTCTTT.

This clone was detected a few times. The chain couples TRBV25-1 to TRBJ1-1; 8 bases match TRBD1. Germline V gene lookup returns CDR1 MGHDK and CDR2 SYGVNS. The V and J ends lost 8 bases and 0 bases, in that order; junction bases with no gene match: 2. The CDR3 totals 13 residues. The CDR3 region is CASRGQVNTEAFF. CDR3 coding DNA: TGTGCCAGCCGGGGACAGGTGAACACTGAAGCTTTCTTT. The whole variable domain, filled in from reference TRBV25-1 and TRBJ1-1, reads EADIYQTPRYLVIGTGKKITLECSQTMGHDKMYWYQQDPGMELHLIHYSYGVNSTEKGDLSSESTVSRIRTEHFPLTLESARPSHTSQYLCASRGQVNTEAFFGQGTRLTVV.

V is TRBV6-1 and J is TRBJ1-5; D perhaps matches TRBD1 (5 bases). The V gene's germline CDR1 is MNHNS and CDR2 SASEGT. V lost 0 bases and J lost 1, with 10 bases in between. This CDR3 comprises 16 residues. The CDR3 coding sequence is TGTGCCAGCAGTGAAGCATCGGGGGTAAGCAATCAGCCCCAGCATTTT. As protein: CASSEASGVSNQPQHF.

The gene calls are TRBV29-1 and TRBJ1-2, with D hard to call. Trimming removed 6 bases at V and 4 bases at J, with 15 bases between. Germline values: CDR1 SQVTM, CDR2 ANQGSEA. The CDR3 length is 13 residues. The CDR3 is CSVGRAVGYGYTF. CDR3 DNA: TGCAGCGTCGGGCGGGCCGTAGGCTATGGCTACACCTTC.

The chain uses TRBV18 and TRBJ2-1; 9 nucleotides align to TRBD2. Per the germline V gene, CDR1 is KGHSH and CDR2 is LQKENI. Germline trimming cut 4 bases from V and 2 bases from J; bases unmatched to any gene: 21. This CDR3 has 21 residues. In DNA form, the CDR3 reads TGTGCCAGCTCACGAGAGGTGGTGGGAGGGTCGACTAGCGGAACCTACAATGAGCAGTTCTTC. Its translation is CASSREVVGGSTSGTYNEQFF.

The V gene is TRBV5-1, the J gene TRBJ2-7; 14 nucleotides match TRBD2. The V gene end was trimmed by 4 bases and the J gene end by 3 bases; junction bases not matched to a gene: 3. Per the germline V gene, CDR1 is SGHRS and CDR2 is YFSETQ. The CDR3 sequence is 15 residues long. The chain's CDR3 is CASSTGTSGSYEQYF. In DNA form, the CDR3 reads TGCGCCAGCAGCACGGGGACTAGCGGGAGCTACGAGCAGTACTTC.